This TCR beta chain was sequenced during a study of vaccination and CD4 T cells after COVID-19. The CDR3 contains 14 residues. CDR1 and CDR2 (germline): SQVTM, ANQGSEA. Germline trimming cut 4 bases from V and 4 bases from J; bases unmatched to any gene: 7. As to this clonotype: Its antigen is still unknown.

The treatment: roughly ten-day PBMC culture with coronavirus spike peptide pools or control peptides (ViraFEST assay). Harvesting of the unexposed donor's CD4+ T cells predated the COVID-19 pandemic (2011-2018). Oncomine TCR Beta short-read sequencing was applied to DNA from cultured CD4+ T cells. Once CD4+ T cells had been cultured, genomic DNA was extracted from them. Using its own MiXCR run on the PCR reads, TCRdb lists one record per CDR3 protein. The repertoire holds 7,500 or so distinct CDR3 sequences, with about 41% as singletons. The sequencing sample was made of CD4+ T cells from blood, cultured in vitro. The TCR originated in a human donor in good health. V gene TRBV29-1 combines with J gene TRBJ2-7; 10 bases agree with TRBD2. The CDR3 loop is CSVVLAGELYEQYF. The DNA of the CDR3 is TGCAGCGTTGTGCTAGCGGGGGAACTATACGAGCAGTACTTC.